A single sample gave rise to the 28 T cell receptor beta chains below, sequenced in a study of T cell clones after liver transplantation. Clones were sequenced by immunoSEQ multiplex PCR, and TCRdb holds only the in-frame ones, with some missing. This repertoire shows around 76,000 clones, 80% found once; its top ten account for 0.79%. This sample comprised CD4+ T cells from blood, obtained 12 months after liver transplant. Receptors originate from a human patient who received a liver transplant. Some T cells here may be from the graft donor.

This clone was seen only once. The rearrangement uses TRBV19 and TRBJ1-1, with D perhaps matching TRBD1 (5 bases). The CDR3 totals 14 residues. The germline gives CDR1 LNHDA, CDR2 SQIVND (reference sequence). Trimming cost V 0 bases and J 7 bases, with 12 bases left between them. CDR3 sequence reads: CASSIDPPGLEAFF. CDR3 sequence (DNA): TGTGCCAGTAGTATAGATCCTCCGGGGCTTGAAGCTTTCTTT.

The chain couples TRBV18 to TRBJ1-2; 9 nucleotides align to TRBD1. With V trimmed by 4 bases and J by 8 bases, 11 bases remained unmatched. The CDR3 sequence is 15 residues long. CDR1 and CDR2 (germline): KGHSH, LQKENI. CDR3 sequence: CASSHPGTGWYGYTF. CDR3 in DNA: TGTGCCAGCTCACATCCCGGGACAGGGTGGTACGGCTACACCTTC.

This clone was seen more than once but under ten times. The chain couples TRBV5-4 to TRBJ2-7, with D possibly being TRBD1 or TRBD2 (5 bases each). Germline CDR1 is SGHNT and CDR2 is YYREEE (reference sequence). The CDR3 totals 14 residues. Trimming left V 2 bases short and J 3 bases short, with 12 bases between. CDR3 in DNA: TGTGCCAGCAGCTTAGGGACCGTTGACTACGAGCAGTACTTC. The encoded protein is CASSLGTVDYEQYF.

The V and J genes are TRBV7-2 and TRBJ1-3; the match to TRBD1 covers 7 bases. The CDR3 length is 16 residues. V lost 4 bases, J lost 0 bases, and 6 bases stayed unmatched. The V gene's germline CDR1 is SGHTA and CDR2 FQGNSA. CDR3 nucleotides: TGTGCCAGCAGCTCCCAGGGGGGATCCTCTGGAAACACCATATATTTT. Translated, it gives CASSSQGGSSGNTIYF. Full variable domain (remainder filled in from reference TRBV7-2 and TRBJ1-3): GAGVSQSPSNKVTEKGKDVELRCDPISGHTALYWYRQSLGQGLEFLIYFQGNSAPDKSGLPSDRFSAERTGGSVSTLTIQRTQQEDSAVYLCASSSQGGSSGNTIYFGEGSWLTVV.

CDR3 DNA: TGTGCCAGCAGCTTAGCAGGGAACTTGGGTCAGCCCCAGCATTTT. Residues: CASSLAGNLGQPQHF. The genes are TRBV7-2 and TRBJ1-5; no firm D call. Germline V lookup: CDR1 SGHTA, CDR2 FQGNSA. The CDR3 extends over 15 amino acids. Deletions cut 0 bases from V and 6 bases from J, with 12 bases between.

This clone was picked up a small number of times. The chain uses TRBV19 and TRBJ2-7, with D possibly matching TRBD2 (5 bases). The CDR3 covers 15 residues. CDR1 is LNHDA, CDR2 SQIVND, per germline (reference sequence). Trimming took 1 base from V and 0 from J, leaving 10 bases between them. The chain's CDR3 is CASSIGSGSSYEQYF. CDR3 DNA sequence: TGTGCCAGTAGTATAGGCAGCGGCAGCTCCTACGAGCAGTACTTC.

The V call is TRBV27, the J call TRBJ1-5; D unclear. This CDR3 region has 14 residues. The germline gives CDR1 MNHEY, CDR2 SMNVEV (reference sequence). V was pared by 2 bases and J by 4 bases, with 9 bases between. Here the CDR3 DNA reads TGTGCCAGCAGTTTAGCCCCCAAAAATCAGCCCCAGCATTTT. Amino acid sequence: CASSLAPKNQPQHF.

V usage is TRBV7-9 and J usage is TRBJ2-2, with unresolved D. The CDR3 is 12 amino acids. The V and J ends lost 5 bases and 7 bases respectively, with 8 bases between them. Germline V gene sequence: CDR1 SEHNR, CDR2 FQNEAQ (reference sequence). The DNA for the CDR3 is TGTGCCAGCAGCCCGCTGTTCGGGGAGCTGTTTTTT. Its protein product is CASSPLFGELFF.

J is TRBJ2-7 and V is TRBV7-8; TRBD2 might be the D (6 bases). The V and J ends lost 6 bases and 3 bases respectively, with 12 bases between them. The CDR3 covers 13 residues. Germline CDR1 reads SGHVS; CDR2 reads FQNEAQ. CDR3 amino acids: CASREGELYEQYF. CDR3 bases: TGTGCCAGCAGGGAGGGAGAACTCTACGAGCAGTACTTC. The variable domain in full, with the rest retrieved from reference TRBV7-8 and TRBJ2-7, is GAGVSQSPRYKVAKRGQDVALRCDPISGHVSLFWYQQALGQGPEFLTYFQNEAQLDKSGLPSDRFFAERPEGSVSTLKIQRTQQEDSAVYLCASREGELYEQYFGPGTRLTVT.

V usage is TRBV5-1 and J usage is TRBJ2-2, with D hard to call. The V and J ends lost 4 bases and 0 bases respectively, with 16 bases between them. The germline gives CDR1 SGHRS, CDR2 YFSETQ. The CDR3 totals 17 residues. The CDR3 coding sequence is TGCGCCAGCAGCCCACCGGCGGCTGGCGCGAACACCGGGGAGCTGTTTTTT. This encodes CASSPPAAGANTGELFF.

The chain has TRBV28 and TRBJ2-1; no definite D call. The V gene's germline CDR1 is MDHEN and CDR2 SYDVKM. V was clipped by 5 bases and J by 1 base, with 9 bases between them. The CDR3 runs 14 residues. CDR3 residues: CASSPPVSYNEQFF. CDR3 coding DNA: TGTGCCAGCAGTCCCCCCGTTTCCTACAATGAGCAGTTCTTC.

This clone was seen just once. V usage is TRBV28 and J usage is TRBJ1-5, with TRBD1 matching 7 bases. The germline V gene encodes CDR1 MDHEN and CDR2 SYDVKM. After removal of 10 bases from V and 0 bases from J, the junction contained 15 bases not matched to a gene. The CDR3 spans 17 residues. The CDR3 loop reads CATRTGRGPYSNQPQHF. The CDR3 region has the DNA TGTGCCACCAGGACAGGAAGGGGGCCTTATAGCAATCAGCCCCAGCATTTT.

The gene calls are TRBV18 and TRBJ1-2; D might be TRBD1 (6 bases). The ends were cut back, 2 bases at V and 6 bases at J, with 19 bases in the middle. The CDR3 sequence is 16 residues long. CDR1 and CDR2 from the germline V gene are KGHSH and LQKENI. The CDR3 here is CASSPVETGDVNGYTF. CDR3 sequence (DNA): TGTGCCAGCTCACCAGTGGAGACAGGAGACGTAAATGGCTACACCTTC.

The chain links TRBV6-1 to TRBJ2-3, with 9 bases fitting TRBD2. This CDR3 contains 16 residues. Germline CDR1 reads MNHNS; CDR2 reads SASEGT. The V segment lost 2 bases and the J segment 5 bases; nucleotides outside the gene matches: 8. The CDR3 here is CASSELDATSGDTQYF. The CDR3, as DNA: TGTGCCAGCAGTGAACTTGATGCGACTAGCGGAGATACGCAGTATTTT.

This clone turned up a few times. The V gene is TRBV6-5, the J gene TRBJ1-3; the D is unclear. CDR1 is MNHEY, CDR2 SVGAGI, per germline. V was cut by 2 bases and J by 1 base, with 9 bases left in between. The CDR3 extends over 15 amino acids. The CDR3 bases are TGTGCCAGCAGTTACCCAGAGTCTTCTGGAAACACCATATATTTT. This encodes CASSYPESSGNTIYF.

The rearrangement joins TRBV29-1 to TRBJ1-2, with 7 bases matching TRBD1. The V and J ends lost 7 bases and 5 bases, in that order; junction bases with no gene match: 10. The CDR3 totals 13 residues. CDR1 SQVTM and CDR2 ANQGSEA come from the germline V gene. CDR3 amino acids: CSASGPRGYGYTF. As DNA, the CDR3 is TGCAGCGCCAGTGGCCCCAGGGGGTATGGCTACACCTTC.

J is TRBJ2-7 and V is TRBV9; 8 nucleotides match TRBD2. This CDR3 region has 15 residues. V was clipped by 0 bases and J by 1 base; unmatched bases: 3. Germline CDR1 is SGDLS and CDR2 is YYNGEE. CDR3 bases: TGTGCCAGCAGCGTAGGAGCGGGAGTGTCCTACGAGCAGTACTTC. Protein: CASSVGAGVSYEQYF.

The rearrangement joins TRBV28 to TRBJ1-5; D is undetermined. Germline V gene sequence: CDR1 MDHEN, CDR2 SYDVKM. This CDR3 spans 14 amino acids. The V end was cut by 8 bases, the J end by 3 bases, with 14 bases between. CDR3 sequence reads: CASVRGGFNQPQHF. CDR3 sequence (DNA): TGTGCCAGCGTGAGAGGAGGGTTCAATCAGCCCCAGCATTTT.

This clone showed up just once. J is TRBJ1-1 and V is TRBV28; possible D gene TRBD1, 5 bases. Trimming removed 7 bases at V and 6 bases at J, with 24 bases between. The germline V gene has CDR1 MDHEN and CDR2 SYDVKM. The CDR3 is 16 residues long. The CDR3 protein is CASTPLGGRRFSEAFF. The DNA of the CDR3 is TGTGCCAGCACTCCCCTGGGGGGACGCCGGTTTTCTGAAGCTTTCTTT. Full variable domain (rest looked up from reference TRBV28 and TRBJ1-1): DVKVTQSSRYLVKRTGEKVFLECVQDMDHENMFWYRQDPGLGLRLIYFSYDVKMKEKGDIPEGYSVSREKKERFSLILESASTNQTSMYLCASTPLGGRRFSEAFFGQGTRLTVV.

The rearrangement joins TRBV6-5 to TRBJ1-2; 7 positions match TRBD1. The CDR3 extends over 14 amino acids. The V and J ends lost 5 bases and 4 bases, in that order; junction bases with no gene match: 7. Looked up from germline, CDR1 is MNHEY and CDR2 is SVGAGI. For the CDR3, the DNA is TGTGCCAGCAGTCCGGGACAGTCAACCTATGGCTACACCTTC. Encoded protein: CASSPGQSTYGYTF.

This rearrangement joins TRBV7-9 to TRBJ1-5; 7 bases line up with TRBD1. Looked up from germline, CDR1 is SEHNR and CDR2 is FQNEAQ (reference sequence). CDR3 size: 14 residues. Trimming took 1 base from V and 6 from J; bases not matched to a gene: 3. DNA for the CDR3: TGTGCCAGCAGCTTAGGAGGGGGCGGTCAGCCCCAGCATTTT. This gives the protein CASSLGGGGQPQHF. The whole variable domain, remainder taken from reference TRBV7-9 and TRBJ1-5, is DTGVSQNPRHKITKRGQNVTFRCDPISEHNRLYWYRQTLGQGPEFLTYFQNEAQLEKSRLLSDRFSAERPKGSFSTLEIQRTEQGDSAMYLCASSLGGGGQPQHFGDGTRLSIL.

Worth noting for this clone: Other nucleotide sequences in the sample specify the same CDR3. The chain is built from TRBV4-3 and TRBJ1-1; D uncertain. CDR3 length: 13 residues. Germline CDR1 reads LGHNA; CDR2 reads YSLEER. V was clipped by 0 bases and J by 2 bases, with 4 bases between them. CDR3 coding DNA: TGCGCCAGCAGCCAAGACAGAAACACTGAAGCTTTCTTT. This encodes CASSQDRNTEAFF.

The chain employs TRBV9 and TRBJ2-1; D assignment may be TRBD1 or TRBD2 (6 bases each). V lost 0 bases to trimming and J lost 9 bases, with 16 bases between them. This CDR3 has 15 amino acids. Per germline, CDR1 SGDLS and CDR2 YYNGEE. The CDR3 loop is CASSVVGGGKTEQFF. The CDR3 region has the DNA TGTGCCAGCAGCGTAGTTGGAGGGGGGAAAACTGAGCAGTTCTTC. The full variable domain, its missing parts supplied by reference TRBV9 and TRBJ2-1, is DSGVTQTPKHLITATGQRVTLRCSPRSGDLSVYWYQQSLDQGLQFLIQYYNGEERAKGNILERFSAQQFPDLHSELNLSSLELGDSALYFCASSVVGGGKTEQFFGPGTRLTVL.

The CDR3 nucleotides are TGTGCCAGCAGTAAACAGGGCGTGGGGGAAGAGACCCAGTACTTC. This encodes CASSKQGVGEETQYF. This chain connects TRBV28 to TRBJ2-5; D may be TRBD1 (6 bases). Germline CDR1 and CDR2: MDHEN and SYDVKM. CDR3 size: 15 residues. With 5 bases removed from V and 3 bases from J, the gap between germline ends came to 16 bases.

The CDR3 nucleotides are TGCGCCAGCAGCCAAAGGGCGAGGGAGGGCTACAATGAGCAGTTCTTC. Protein sequence: CASSQRAREGYNEQFF. The chain employs TRBV4-3 and TRBJ2-1, with 7 bases fitting TRBD2. This CDR3 has 16 residues. The V gene's germline CDR1 is LGHNA and CDR2 YSLEER. V dropped 2 bases and J dropped 3; count of bases not matched to a gene: 7.

This chain joins TRBV5-1 and TRBJ2-7, with D perhaps TRBD1 (6 bases). V was pared by 0 bases and J by 2 bases, with 12 bases between. The CDR3 is 15 residues long. CDR1 and CDR2 from the germline V gene are SGHRS and YFSETQ. CDR3 DNA sequence: TGCGCCAGCAGCTTGGTTACAGGGACCCCCTACGAGCAGTACTTC. It is translated as CASSLVTGTPYEQYF.

The chain carries TRBV6-5 and TRBJ2-7, with 7 positions matching TRBD1. Losses at the gene ends were 7 bases for V and 3 bases for J; bases not matched to a gene: 6. The CDR3 extends over 13 amino acids. Germline V CDR1 and CDR2: MNHEY, SVGAGI. This chain's CDR3 is CASTGTDGYEQYF. Here the CDR3 DNA reads TGTGCCAGCACGGGGACAGACGGCTACGAGCAGTACTTC.

In its sample, this clone was seen a few times. The J gene is TRBJ2-1, the V gene TRBV19, with 7 bases matching TRBD2. Germline V lookup: CDR1 LNHDA, CDR2 SQIVND (reference sequence). The CDR3 sequence is 15 residues long. V lost 7 bases, J lost 2 bases, and 8 bases stayed unmatched. The CDR3: CASTRLAGTYNEQFF. Here the CDR3 DNA reads TGTGCCAGTACCAGACTAGCTGGAACCTACAATGAGCAGTTCTTC.